This passage covers 3 T cell receptor beta chains from one sample sequenced in a study of blood T cell repertoires in COVID-19. The data were produced by immunoSEQ multiplex PCR, yet TCRdb's version contains in-frame clones alone and is incomplete. The table shows 72,000 or so clones, with 80% occurring only once. Specimen: peripheral blood. These receptors were taken from a man between 70 and 80 years old who had recovered from COVID-19.

V and J are TRBV5-1 and TRBJ2-7; 8 bases are a match to TRBD1. The germline CDR1 and CDR2 sequences are SGHRS and YFSETQ. Losses at the gene ends were 1 base for V and 4 bases for J; bases not matched to a gene: 7. The CDR3 totals 15 residues. The CDR3 spells CASSLNIGQGYEQYF. The CDR3, as DNA: TGCGCCAGCAGCTTGAATATCGGACAGGGATACGAGCAGTACTTC.

This clone has just one count. The CDR3 sequence is CASSPTRGGAGTDTQYF. In nucleotides, the CDR3 is TGTGCCAGCTCACCGACCCGAGGGGGGGCCGGCACAGATACGCAGTATTTT. The V call is TRBV18, the J call TRBJ2-3; weak D call: TRBD2 (7 bases). V gave up 3 bases and J gave up 1 base, with 17 bases separating them. Germline CDR1 reads KGHSH; CDR2 reads LQKENI. The CDR3 is 17 amino acids.

This chain uses TRBV18 with TRBJ1-1; 8 bases are a match to TRBD1. Germline-derived CDR1 and CDR2 are KGHSH and LQKENI. CDR3 length: 17 amino acids. Unmatched junction bases numbered 13, after V lost 5 bases and J lost 2 bases. In DNA form, the CDR3 reads TGTGCCAGCTCAACATCAGGGGGCGCCAACCTTAACACTGAAGCTTTCTTT. Translating gives CASSTSGGANLNTEAFF.